This T cell receptor beta chain is drawn from a study of T-cell memory formation after mild COVID-19. This clonotype has just a few counts. The antigen is not known. The CDR3 has 14 amino acids. Trimming at V came to 6 bases and at J to 2 bases, leaving 5 bases not matched to a gene. One entry per CDR3 protein results from TCRdb running MiXCR on the 5' RACE reads. The table shows about 190,000 distinct CDR3 sequences, with around 16% occurring only once. Study-level points and caveats: Day 37-peaking second-wave clones had unconfirmed SARS-CoV-2 specificity. Certain responding clones were present in pre-infection memory, suggesting participation of cross-reactive memory.

The chain joins TRBV12-3 or TRBV12-4 to TRBJ2-5, with 8 bases aligning to TRBD2. The sequenced material came from PBMCs or a T cell subset sorted from them (not recorded which). This clonotype originated in an adult woman who had mild COVID-19 (a few samples of this study predate the infection). Cell type and time point are not known. The CDR3 nucleotides read TGTGCCAGCAGCCTAGCGGGCCTTCAAGAGACCCAGTACTTC. Its translation: CASSLAGLQETQYF.